The sample holds a few counts of the clone carrying this TCR beta chain. The antigen is unknown. The data are from a study of T cell responses to AZD1222 COVID-19 vaccine. Overall study context: Pooling covered second doses at about 4 or about 12 weeks. Study-wide findings and caveats: Breadth and depth of Spike-specific TCRs rose after two AZD1222 doses. Donors were largely white British and mainly female; clonal diversity was possibly underestimated. Nearly half of spike-specific TCRs reportedly target variant regions that are unmutated in the B.1.351 and B.1.1.7 variants.

Using immunoSEQ multiplex PCR, the repertoire was profiled, and TCRdb retains in-frame clones only, with some absent. The sample shows some 92,000 clones, approximately 90% of them seen only once. The sequence came from an adult in good health. The specimen comprised peripheral blood, sampled on day 0 of AZD1222 vaccination.

CDR3 residues: CASSLGTAQTSYGYTF. The CDR3 bases are TGTGCCAGCAGCTTAGGGACAGCACAGACCTCCTATGGCTACACCTTC. The chain is built from TRBV7-9 and TRBJ1-2; D perhaps matches TRBD1 (6 bases). The germline V and J ends were trimmed by 1 base and 4 bases, with 16 bases remaining between them. Germline CDR1 reads SEHNR; CDR2 reads FQNEAQ (reference sequence). There are 16 residues in the CDR3. Combining the CDR3 with reference TRBV7-9 and TRBJ1-2 gives the whole variable domain DTGVSQNPRHKITKRGQNVTFRCDPISEHNRLYWYRQTLGQGPEFLTYFQNEAQLEKSRLLSDRFSAERPKGSFSTLEIQRTEQGDSAMYLCASSLGTAQTSYGYTFGSGTRLTVV.